These 28 T cell receptor beta chains were all obtained from the same sample, sequenced in a study of OX40 agonist ivuxolimab in advanced cancers. Method: immunoSEQ multiplex PCR; TCRdb's copy keeps in-frame clones and lacks some. Of tens of thousands of clones listed, about 86% were seen once; the top ten hold roughly 15%. Sequencing used CD4+ or CD8+ T cells sorted from blood, obtained in a trial of the OX40 agonist ivuxolimab. All receptors come from an adult with an advanced solid tumor such as melanoma, head and neck, liver or kidney cancer.

The genes are TRBV7-9 and TRBJ1-5; 7 nucleotides agree with TRBD1. Germline CDR1 reads SEHNR; CDR2 reads FQNEAQ (reference sequence). The CDR3 runs to 15 residues. Trimming at V came to 4 bases and at J to 5 bases, leaving 8 bases not matched to a gene. Written as DNA, the CDR3 is TGTGCCAGCAGCTCGGGACAGACATGGGATCAGCCCCAGCATTTT. It encodes CASSSGQTWDQPQHF. The full variable domain, rest sourced from reference TRBV7-9 and TRBJ1-5, is DTGVSQNPRHKITKRGQNVTFRCDPISEHNRLYWYRQTLGQGPEFLTYFQNEAQLEKSRLLSDRFSAERPKGSFSTLEIQRTEQGDSAMYLCASSSGQTWDQPQHFGDGTRLSIL.

The chain is built from TRBV27 and TRBJ1-3; D might be TRBD1 (5 bases). Germline V gives CDR1 MNHEY, CDR2 SMNVEV (reference sequence). The CDR3 extends over 15 amino acids. V was clipped by 4 bases and J by 4 bases, with 14 bases between them. Here the CDR3 DNA reads TGTGCCAGCAGTTCCAGGTGGGGGGGAGGAAACACCATATATTTT. Translated, it gives CASSSRWGGGNTIYF.

This clone occurred a few times. The chain links TRBV18 to TRBJ1-5, with 7 bases that match TRBD1. The J segment lost 5 bases and the V segment lost 3 bases, leaving 10 bases of the junction unmatched. Germline V lookup: CDR1 KGHSH, CDR2 LQKENI. The CDR3 sequence is 16 residues long. In DNA, the CDR3 is TGTGCCAGCTCACCTCCGGGACAGTGGCGGGATCAGCCCCAGCATTTT. It specifies CASSPPGQWRDQPQHF.

The genes are TRBV28 and TRBJ1-1; 9 positions match TRBD1. CDR1 MDHEN and CDR2 SYDVKM come from the germline V gene. The V gene end was trimmed by 6 bases and the J gene end by 6 bases; junction bases not matched to a gene: 8. The CDR3 extends over 14 amino acids. CDR3 loop: CASRPTGGRAEAFF. The CDR3 DNA follows: TGTGCCAGCAGGCCTACAGGGGGCAGGGCTGAAGCTTTCTTT. Combining the CDR3 with reference TRBV28 and TRBJ1-1 gives the whole variable domain DVKVTQSSRYLVKRTGEKVFLECVQDMDHENMFWYRQDPGLGLRLIYFSYDVKMKEKGDIPEGYSVSREKKERFSLILESASTNQTSMYLCASRPTGGRAEAFFGQGTRLTVV.

The chain uses TRBV19 and TRBJ2-1; D gene uncertain. Deletions cut 1 base from V and 10 bases from J, with 11 bases between. The CDR3 is 13 residues long. Germline V gene sequence: CDR1 LNHDA, CDR2 SQIVND (reference sequence). The CDR3 loop reads CASSIASLSEQFF. The CDR3 bases are TGTGCCAGTAGTATAGCGTCCCTCTCCGAGCAGTTCTTC.

The chain carries TRBV28 and TRBJ1-5; D remains unclear. Germline V gene sequence: CDR1 MDHEN, CDR2 SYDVKM. The V end was cut by 3 bases, the J end by 0 bases, with 3 bases between. The CDR3 sequence is 13 residues long. The CDR3 nucleotides are TGTGCCAGCAGTTTTTTTAGCAATCAGCCCCAGCATTTT. Its protein is CASSFFSNQPQHF.

The chain employs TRBV28 and TRBJ2-3; the match to TRBD2 covers 8 bases. Germline lookup yields CDR1 MDHEN and CDR2 SYDVKM. Losses at the gene ends were 2 bases for V and 4 bases for J; bases not matched to a gene: 2. The CDR3 length is 14 residues. Here the CDR3 DNA reads TGTGCCAGCAGTTTAGCGGGAGGCCCAGATACGCAGTATTTT. Its protein is CASSLAGGPDTQYF.

This clone was counted once. The CDR3 loop reads CASSLTLGGRGTGELFF. Here the CDR3 DNA reads TGTGCCAGCAGCTTAACGTTGGGCGGGAGAGGGACCGGGGAGCTGTTTTTT. This chain joins TRBV7-3 and TRBJ2-2, with 7 bases lining up with TRBD2. The CDR3 length is 17 residues. Trimming at V came to 0 bases and at J to 5 bases, leaving 9 bases not matched to a gene. Germline V gene lookup returns CDR1 SGHTA and CDR2 FQGTGA.

The rearrangement links TRBV9 to TRBJ2-7; 7 bases align to TRBD1. Germline V gives CDR1 SGDLS, CDR2 YYNGEE. The V gene end was trimmed by 4 bases and the J gene end by 5 bases; junction bases not matched to a gene: 6. CDR3 length: 13 residues. This CDR3 is CASSKTGFDEQYF. The CDR3 DNA reads TGTGCCAGCAGCAAGACAGGGTTCGACGAGCAGTACTTC.

The chain is built from TRBV9 and TRBJ1-2, with TRBD1 matching over 11 bases. This CDR3 is built from 16 residues. Looked up from germline, CDR1 is SGDLS and CDR2 is YYNGEE. The J segment lost 2 bases and the V segment lost 6 bases, leaving 9 bases of the junction unmatched. The CDR3 reads CASTKQGTGGNYGYTF. The CDR3 nucleotides are TGTGCCAGCACCAAACAGGGGACAGGGGGAAACTATGGCTACACCTTC.

The chain employs TRBV27 and TRBJ2-7, with TRBD1 matching over 10 bases. Trimming cost V 1 base and J 2 bases; bases outside gene matches: 2. The CDR3 contains 15 residues. Germline V gene lookup returns CDR1 MNHEY and CDR2 SMNVEV (reference sequence). The CDR3 reads CASSLLGTGAYEQYF. The CDR3 nucleotides are TGTGCCAGCAGTTTATTGGGGACAGGGGCCTACGAGCAGTACTTC.

The chain couples TRBV9 to TRBJ2-2, with 10 bases identical to TRBD2. This CDR3 is built from 15 residues. Unmatched junction bases numbered 3, after V lost 3 bases and J lost 4 bases. The germline CDR1 and CDR2 sequences are SGDLS and YYNGEE. The CDR3 DNA sequence: TGTGCCAGCAGCGCCGCTAGCGGGAGCACCGGGGAGCTGTTTTTT. Amino acid sequence: CASSAASGSTGELFF.

The rearrangement uses TRBV19 and TRBJ2-1; 10 nucleotides align to TRBD2. The trim removed 4 bases at V and 7 bases at J, leaving 10 bases unmatched. The CDR3 sequence is 16 residues long. Germline V gene sequence: CDR1 LNHDA, CDR2 SQIVND (reference sequence). CDR3: CASSTQSGRASNEQFF. CDR3 nucleotide sequence: TGTGCCAGTAGTACACAAAGCGGGAGGGCCTCGAATGAGCAGTTCTTC. Variable domain in full (rest from reference TRBV19 and TRBJ2-1): DGGITQSPKYLFRKEGQNVTLSCEQNLNHDAMYWYRQDPGQGLRLIYYSQIVNDFQKGDIAEGYSVSREKKESFPLTVTSAQKNPTAFYLCASSTQSGRASNEQFFGPGTRLTVL.

J is TRBJ1-2 and V is TRBV6-5, with 9 bases identical to TRBD1. The CDR3 length is 14 residues. V lost 8 bases, J lost 3 bases, and 7 bases stayed unmatched. In germline, CDR1 is MNHEY, CDR2 SVGAGI. CDR3 sequence (DNA): TGTGCCAGCTATCGACAGGGGGTCGACTATGGCTACACCTTC. Translated, it gives CASYRQGVDYGYTF.

V gene TRBV11-2 combines with J gene TRBJ2-1; 9 bases agree with TRBD2. CDR3 length: 17 residues. From germline, CDR1 is SGHAT and CDR2 FQNNGV. Unmatched junction bases numbered 16, after V lost 5 bases and J lost 8 bases. Here the CDR3 reads CASSPARSSGNSDEQFF. CDR3 DNA sequence: TGTGCCAGCAGCCCCGCTAGGTCTAGCGGGAATAGCGATGAGCAGTTCTTC.

This rearrangement joins TRBV14 to TRBJ2-7; the match to TRBD1 covers 11 bases. The CDR3 is made up of 15 amino acids. Germline values: CDR1 SGHDN, CDR2 FVKESK. J was trimmed by 2 bases and V by 2 bases; bases with no gene match: 2. This CDR3 is CASSQWTGGTYEQYF. The CDR3 DNA follows: TGTGCCAGCAGCCAATGGACAGGGGGCACCTACGAGCAGTACTTC. Full variable domain (missing parts from reference TRBV14 and TRBJ2-7): EAGVTQFPSHSVIEKGQTVTLRCDPISGHDNLYWYRRVMGKEIKFLLHFVKESKQDESGMPNNRFLAERTGGTYSTLKVQPAELEDSGVYFCASSQWTGGTYEQYFGPGTRLTVT.

The V gene is TRBV9, the J gene TRBJ2-1; D unresolved. The CDR3 is made up of 13 amino acids. Trimming removed 6 bases at V and 0 bases at J, with 7 bases between. Germline V CDR1 and CDR2: SGDLS, YYNGEE. CDR3 bases: TGTGCCAGCAAGGGTGGCTCCTACAATGAGCAGTTCTTC. Its translation: CASKGGSYNEQFF. Full variable domain (remainder filled in from reference TRBV9 and TRBJ2-1): DSGVTQTPKHLITATGQRVTLRCSPRSGDLSVYWYQQSLDQGLQFLIQYYNGEERAKGNILERFSAQQFPDLHSELNLSSLELGDSALYFCASKGGSYNEQFFGPGTRLTVL.

V usage is TRBV5-1 and J usage is TRBJ2-3, with 9 bases identical to TRBD1. This CDR3 contains 13 residues. V lost 4 bases to trimming and J lost 7 bases; unmatched junction nucleotides: 4. Germline assignment: CDR1 SGHRS and CDR2 YFSETQ. The CDR3 DNA reads TGCGCCAGCAGCACAGGGGGCGCAAATACGCAGTATTTT. It is translated as CASSTGGANTQYF.

V gene TRBV10-3 combines with J gene TRBJ2-3; TRBD2 aligns across 7 bases. CDR3 size: 15 residues. From germline, CDR1 is ENHRY and CDR2 SYGVKD. The V segment lost 3 bases and the J segment 2 bases; nucleotides outside the gene matches: 5. The DNA of the CDR3 is TGTGCCATCAGTGATACTAGCGCCTACACAGATACGCAGTATTTT. It is translated as CAISDTSAYTDTQYF.

The chain employs TRBV2 and TRBJ2-1; D is unresolved. V shed 0 bases and J shed 13 bases, with 10 bases lying between them. The CDR3 length is 12 residues. CDR1 and CDR2 (germline): SNHLY, FYNNEI. DNA of the CDR3: TGTGCCAGCAGTGAAGCGAAGGCTAGACAGTTCTTC. It specifies CASSEAKARQFF.

The V and J genes are TRBV5-8 and TRBJ2-5, with D perhaps TRBD1 or TRBD2 (5 bases each). CDR1 and CDR2 (germline): SGHTS, YDEGEE. Trimming removed 6 bases at V and 2 bases at J, with 14 bases between. The CDR3 covers 14 residues. This CDR3 is CASTRGAGQETQYF. The CDR3 coding sequence is TGTGCCAGCACGAGGGGTGCAGGGCAAGAGACCCAGTACTTC.

The table lists this clone with a count of one. The CDR3 bases are TGTGCCAGCAGTGACGGGGTCCCCGGGATGAACACCGGGGAGCTGTTTTTT. It codes for CASSDGVPGMNTGELFF. The V gene is TRBV6-1, the J gene TRBJ2-2; tentatively, D is TRBD2 (5 bases). CDR1 MNHNS and CDR2 SASEGT come from the germline V gene. V lost 3 bases and J 1 base, leaving 15 bases between the germline ends. The CDR3 runs 17 residues.

This chain connects TRBV2 to TRBJ2-5; 7 nucleotides align to TRBD1. The J segment lost 10 bases and the V segment lost 5 bases, leaving 7 bases of the junction unmatched. The CDR3 runs 12 residues. CDR1 SNHLY and CDR2 FYNNEI come from the germline V gene. As DNA, the CDR3 is TGTGCCAGCAGTTACGGACAGGTCATCCAGTACTTC. Its protein product is CASSYGQVIQYF. Complete variable domain (other parts from reference TRBV2 and TRBJ2-5): EPEVTQTPSHQVTQMGQEVILRCVPISNHLYFYWYRQILGQKVEFLVSFYNNEISEKSEIFDDQFSVERPDGSNFTLKIRSTKLEDSAMYFCASSYGQVIQYFGPGTRLLVL.

This clone has just a few counts. This chain joins TRBV30 and TRBJ2-2, with TRBD2 matching 12 bases. The CDR3 length is 14 residues. Per the germline V gene, CDR1 is GTSNPN and CDR2 is SVGIG (reference sequence). V shed 5 bases, J shed 5 bases, and the junction held 3 bases outside the gene matches. The CDR3 nucleotides read TGTGCCTGGGGCGGACTAGCGGGGACCGGGGAGCTGTTTTTT. Translating gives CAWGGLAGTGELFF. Full variable domain (outside the CDR3, taken from reference TRBV30 and TRBJ2-2): SQTIHQWPATLVQPVGSPLSLECTVEGTSNPNLYWYRQAAGRGLQLLFYSVGIGQISSEVPQNLSASRPQDRQFILSSKKLLLSDSGFYLCAWGGLAGTGELFFGEGSRLTVL.

CDR3 in amino acids: CASSSIRTSDSYNEQFF. As DNA, the CDR3 is TGTGCCAGCAGCTCTATTAGGACTAGCGACTCCTACAATGAGCAGTTCTTC. The chain has TRBV7-9 and TRBJ2-1, with 9 bases identical to TRBD2. Trimming cost V 4 bases and J 0 bases; bases outside gene matches: 7. The germline CDR1 and CDR2 sequences are SEHNR and FQNEAQ (reference sequence). CDR3 length equals 17 residues.

The CDR3 loop reads CASSISRATTNEKLFF. The CDR3 coding sequence is TGTGCCAGTAGTATATCCAGGGCTACAACTAATGAAAAACTGTTTTTT. This rearrangement joins TRBV19 to TRBJ1-4, with D perhaps matching TRBD1 (5 bases). V lost 2 bases, J lost 0 bases, and 10 bases lay in between. The V gene's germline CDR1 is LNHDA and CDR2 SQIVND (reference sequence). The CDR3 consists of 16 residues.

The chain couples TRBV5-1 to TRBJ2-5; D unclear. The CDR3 has 12 residues. V lost 2 bases, J lost 4 bases, and 6 bases lay in between. In germline, CDR1 is SGHRS, CDR2 YFSETQ. DNA of the CDR3: TGCGCCAGCAGCTTCCCACCAGAGACCCAGTACTTC. Residues: CASSFPPETQYF.

The V gene is TRBV27, the J gene TRBJ1-1, with D possibly TRBD1 on 6 matching bases. The CDR3 has 18 amino acids. Germline CDR1 reads MNHEY; CDR2 reads SMNVEV (reference sequence). Between the trimmed V and J ends, which lost 5 bases and 0 bases, there was a span of 22 bases. CDR3 sequence (DNA): TGTGCCAGCAGTCCCTTTGGGGGGCGTTGGGGTATGAACACTGAAGCTTTCTTT. This translates into CASSPFGGRWGMNTEAFF.